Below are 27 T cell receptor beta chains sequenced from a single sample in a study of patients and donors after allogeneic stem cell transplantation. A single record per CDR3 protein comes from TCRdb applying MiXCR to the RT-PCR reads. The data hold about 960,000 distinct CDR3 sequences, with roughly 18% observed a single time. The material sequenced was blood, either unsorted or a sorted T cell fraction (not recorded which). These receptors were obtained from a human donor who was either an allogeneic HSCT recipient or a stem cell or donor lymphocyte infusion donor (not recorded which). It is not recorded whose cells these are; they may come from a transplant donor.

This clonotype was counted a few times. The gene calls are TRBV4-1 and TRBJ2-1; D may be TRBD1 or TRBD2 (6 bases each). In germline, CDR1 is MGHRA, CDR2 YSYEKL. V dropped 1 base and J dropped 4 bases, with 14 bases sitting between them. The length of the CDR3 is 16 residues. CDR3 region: CASSQADRGPYNEQFF. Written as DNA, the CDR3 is TGCGCCAGCAGCCAAGCCGATCGGGGGCCGTACAATGAGCAGTTCTTC.

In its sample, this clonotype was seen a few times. The CDR3 DNA reads as TGTGCCAGCAGCTTAGTCGATGGAATAGCCAAAAACATTCAGTACTTC. Its protein product is CASSLVDGIAKNIQYF. V gene TRBV7-9 combines with J gene TRBJ2-4, with unresolved D. Trimming took 1 base from V and 0 from J, leaving 10 bases between them. Germline V CDR1 and CDR2: SEHNR, FQNEAQ (reference sequence). The CDR3 runs to 16 residues. The entire variable domain, with the rest obtained from reference TRBV7-9 and TRBJ2-4, is as follows: DTGVSQNPRHKITKRGQNVTFRCDPISEHNRLYWYRQTLGQGPEFLTYFQNEAQLEKSRLLSDRFSAERPKGSFSTLEIQRTEQGDSAMYLCASSLVDGIAKNIQYFGAGTRLSVL.

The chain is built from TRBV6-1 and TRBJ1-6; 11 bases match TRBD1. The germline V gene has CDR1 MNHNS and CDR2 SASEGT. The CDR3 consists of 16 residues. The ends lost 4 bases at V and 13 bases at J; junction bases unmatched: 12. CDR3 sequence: CASSADRGRVWSPLHF. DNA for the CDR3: TGTGCCAGCAGTGCGGACAGGGGGCGGGTATGGTCCCCCCTCCACTTT.

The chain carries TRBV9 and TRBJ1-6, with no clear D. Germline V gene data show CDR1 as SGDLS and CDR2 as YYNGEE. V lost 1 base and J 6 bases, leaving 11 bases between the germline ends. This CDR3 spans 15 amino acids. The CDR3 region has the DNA TGTGCCAGCAGCGTATTTTGGAGCCTTAATTCACCCCTCCACTTT. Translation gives CASSVFWSLNSPLHF.

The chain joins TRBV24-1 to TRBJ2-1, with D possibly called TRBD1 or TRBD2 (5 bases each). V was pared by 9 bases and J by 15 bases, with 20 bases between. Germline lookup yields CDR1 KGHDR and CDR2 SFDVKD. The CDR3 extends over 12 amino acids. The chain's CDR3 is CATSEGPRTLFF. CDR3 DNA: TGTGCCACCTCCGAGGGGCCAAGAACCCTGTTCTTC.

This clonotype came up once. CDR3 in DNA: TGTGCCAGCAGTTCCCGCGACTGGAAGCAGTTCTTC. Its translation: CASSSRDWKQFF. This rearrangement joins TRBV6-2 or TRBV6-3 to TRBJ2-1; no reliable D call. V lost 4 bases to trimming and J lost 11 bases, with 12 bases between them. This CDR3 spans 12 amino acids. Germline lookup yields CDR1 MNHEY and CDR2 SVGEGT.

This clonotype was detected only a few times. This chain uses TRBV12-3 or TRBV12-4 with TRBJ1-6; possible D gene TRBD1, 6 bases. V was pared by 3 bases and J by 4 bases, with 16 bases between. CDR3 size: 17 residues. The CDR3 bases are TGTGCCAGCAGTTTGCGGGGGCCTCAAACTTATAATTCACCCCTCCACTTT. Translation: CASSLRGPQTYNSPLHF.

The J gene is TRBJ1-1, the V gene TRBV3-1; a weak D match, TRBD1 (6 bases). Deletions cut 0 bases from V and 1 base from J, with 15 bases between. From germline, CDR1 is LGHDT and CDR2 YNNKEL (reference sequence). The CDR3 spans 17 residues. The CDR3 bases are TGTGCCAGCAGCCAAGATTGGGGGGGCGTGGGGAACACTGAAGCTTTCTTT. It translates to CASSQDWGGVGNTEAFF.

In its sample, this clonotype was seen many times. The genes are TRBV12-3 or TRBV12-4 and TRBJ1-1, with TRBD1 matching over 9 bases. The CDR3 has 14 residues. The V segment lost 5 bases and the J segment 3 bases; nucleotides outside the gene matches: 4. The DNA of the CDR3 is TGTGCCAGCAGTGAACAGGGGGCCTACACTGAAGCTTTCTTT. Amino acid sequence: CASSEQGAYTEAFF.

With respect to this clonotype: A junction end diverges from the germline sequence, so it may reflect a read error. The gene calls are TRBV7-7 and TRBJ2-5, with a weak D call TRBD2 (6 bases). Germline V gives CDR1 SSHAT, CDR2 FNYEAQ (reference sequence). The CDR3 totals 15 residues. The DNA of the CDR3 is TGTGCTAGCAGCTTGTTGGGGGGACTCCAAGAGACCCAGTACTTC. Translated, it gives CASSLLGGLQETQYF. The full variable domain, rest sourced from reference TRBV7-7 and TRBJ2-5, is GAGVSQSPRYKVTKRGQDVTLRCDPISSHATLYWYQQALGQGPEFLTYFNYEAQPDKSGLPSDRFSAERPEGSISTLTIQRTEQRDSAMYRCASSLLGGLQETQYFGPGTRLLVL.

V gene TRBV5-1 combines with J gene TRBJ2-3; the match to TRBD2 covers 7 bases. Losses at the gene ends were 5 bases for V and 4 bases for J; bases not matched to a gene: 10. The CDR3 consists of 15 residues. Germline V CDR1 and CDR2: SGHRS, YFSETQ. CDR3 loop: CASSRRGREADTQYF. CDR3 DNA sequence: TGCGCCAGCAGTCGCCGCGGGAGAGAGGCAGATACGCAGTATTTT.

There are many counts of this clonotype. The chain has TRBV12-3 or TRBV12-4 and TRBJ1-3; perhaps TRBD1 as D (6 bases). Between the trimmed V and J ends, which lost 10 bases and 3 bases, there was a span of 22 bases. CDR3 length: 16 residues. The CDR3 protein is CAINEGGGFLGNTIYF. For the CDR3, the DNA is TGTGCCATCAACGAGGGGGGGGGATTCCTTGGAAACACCATATATTTT.

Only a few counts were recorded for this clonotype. CDR3 region: CSASFRSQETQYF. The CDR3 nucleotides read TGCAGTGCTAGTTTCCGGTCCCAAGAGACCCAGTACTTC. The genes are TRBV20-1 and TRBJ2-5; D gene ambiguous. CDR1 DFQATT and CDR2 SNEGSKA come from the germline V gene (reference sequence). Trimming cost V 3 bases and J 1 base, with 9 bases left between them. The CDR3 length is 13 residues.

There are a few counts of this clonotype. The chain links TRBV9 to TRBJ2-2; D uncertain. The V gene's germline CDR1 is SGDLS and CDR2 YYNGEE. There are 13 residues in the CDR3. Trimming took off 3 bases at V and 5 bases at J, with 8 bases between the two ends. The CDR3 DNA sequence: TGTGCCAGCAGCGCAATTAATACCGGGGAGCTGTTTTTT. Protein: CASSAINTGELFF.

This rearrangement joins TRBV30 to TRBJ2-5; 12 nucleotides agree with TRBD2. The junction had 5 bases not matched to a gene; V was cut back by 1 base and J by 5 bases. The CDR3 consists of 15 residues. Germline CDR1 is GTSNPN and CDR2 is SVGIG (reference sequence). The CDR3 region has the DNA TGTGCCTGGAGTGCTACTAGCGGGGGGAGGGAGACCCAGTACTTC. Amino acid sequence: CAWSATSGGRETQYF.

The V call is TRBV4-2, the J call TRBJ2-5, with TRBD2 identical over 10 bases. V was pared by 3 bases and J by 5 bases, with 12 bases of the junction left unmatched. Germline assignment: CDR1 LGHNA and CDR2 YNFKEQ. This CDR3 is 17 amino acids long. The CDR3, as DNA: TGTGCCAGCAGCCAGAGGGAAGCGGGAGGGCCCTGGGAGACCCAGTACTTC. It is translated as CASSQREAGGPWETQYF.

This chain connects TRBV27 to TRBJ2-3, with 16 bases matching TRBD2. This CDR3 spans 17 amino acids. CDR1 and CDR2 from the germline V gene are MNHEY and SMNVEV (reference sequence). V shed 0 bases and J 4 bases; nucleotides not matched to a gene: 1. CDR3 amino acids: CASSLSGLAGGADTQYF. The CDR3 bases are TGTGCCAGCAGTTTATCGGGACTAGCGGGGGGGGCAGATACGCAGTATTTT.

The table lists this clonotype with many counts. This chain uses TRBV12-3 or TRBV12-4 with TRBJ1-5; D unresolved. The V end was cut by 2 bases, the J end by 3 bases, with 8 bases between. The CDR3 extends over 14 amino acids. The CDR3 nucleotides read TGTGCCAGCAGTTTATCATGGGCCAATCAGCCCCAGCATTTT. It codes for CASSLSWANQPQHF.

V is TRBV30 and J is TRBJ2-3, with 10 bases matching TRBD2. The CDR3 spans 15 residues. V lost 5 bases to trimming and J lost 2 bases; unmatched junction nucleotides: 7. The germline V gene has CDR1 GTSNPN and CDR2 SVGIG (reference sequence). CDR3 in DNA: TGTGCCTGGGAAGCGGGAGGGGATATCACAGATACGCAGTATTTT. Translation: CAWEAGGDITDTQYF.

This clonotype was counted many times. This CDR3 is CSARGETQYF. The DNA for the CDR3 is TGCAGTGCTAGAGGGGAGACCCAGTACTTC. This chain connects TRBV20-1 to TRBJ2-5; D not certain. The CDR3 is 10 residues long. The ends were cut back, 1 base at V and 5 bases at J, with 2 bases in the middle. Germline loops: CDR1 DFQATT, CDR2 SNEGSKA (reference sequence).

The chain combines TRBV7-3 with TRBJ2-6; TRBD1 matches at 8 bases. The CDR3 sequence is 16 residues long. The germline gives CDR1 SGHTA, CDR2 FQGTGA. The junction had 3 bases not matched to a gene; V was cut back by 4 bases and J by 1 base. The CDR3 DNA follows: TGTGCCAGCAGCTCGGACAGGGCTTCTGGGGCCAACGTCCTGACTTTC. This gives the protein CASSSDRASGANVLTF. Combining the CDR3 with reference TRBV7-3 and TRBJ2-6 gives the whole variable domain GAGVSQTPSNKVTEKGKYVELRCDPISGHTALYWYRQSLGQGPEFLIYFQGTGAADDSGLPNDRFFAVRPEGSVSTLKIQRTERGDSAVYLCASSSDRASGANVLTFGAGSRLTVL.

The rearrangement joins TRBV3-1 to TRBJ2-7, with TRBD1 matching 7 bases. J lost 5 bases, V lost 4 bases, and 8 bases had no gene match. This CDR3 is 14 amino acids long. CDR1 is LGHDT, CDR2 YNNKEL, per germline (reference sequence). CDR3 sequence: CASSLRQGSNEQYF. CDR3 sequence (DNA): TGTGCCAGCAGCCTCCGACAGGGAAGTAACGAGCAGTACTTC.

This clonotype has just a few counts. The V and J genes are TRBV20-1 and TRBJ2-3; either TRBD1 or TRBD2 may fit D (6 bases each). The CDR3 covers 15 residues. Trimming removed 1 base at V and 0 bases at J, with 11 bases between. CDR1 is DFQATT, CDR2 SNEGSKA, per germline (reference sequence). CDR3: CSARVPGASTDTQYF. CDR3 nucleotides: TGCAGTGCTAGAGTACCGGGGGCTAGCACAGATACGCAGTATTTT.

CDR3 amino acids: CSARRGLGEKLFF. CDR3 nucleotide sequence: TGCAGTGCTAGAAGAGGGCTTGGGGAAAAACTGTTTTTT. The J gene is TRBJ1-4, the V gene TRBV20-1, with unresolved D. The V end was cut by 2 bases, the J end by 8 bases, with 12 bases between. CDR3 length equals 13 residues. Germline V lookup: CDR1 DFQATT, CDR2 SNEGSKA (reference sequence).

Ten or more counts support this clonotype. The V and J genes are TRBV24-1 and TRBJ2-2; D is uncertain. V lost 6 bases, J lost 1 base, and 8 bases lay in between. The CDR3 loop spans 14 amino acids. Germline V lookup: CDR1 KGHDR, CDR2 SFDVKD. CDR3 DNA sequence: TGTGCCACCAGTTTTCGCCAGAACACCGGGGAGCTGTTTTTT. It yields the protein CATSFRQNTGELFF.

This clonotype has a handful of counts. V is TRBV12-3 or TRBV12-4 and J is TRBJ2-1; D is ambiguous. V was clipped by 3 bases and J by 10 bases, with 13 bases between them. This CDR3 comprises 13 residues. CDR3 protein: CASSLVRGFEQFF. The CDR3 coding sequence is TGTGCCAGCAGTTTGGTTCGAGGATTCGAGCAGTTCTTC.

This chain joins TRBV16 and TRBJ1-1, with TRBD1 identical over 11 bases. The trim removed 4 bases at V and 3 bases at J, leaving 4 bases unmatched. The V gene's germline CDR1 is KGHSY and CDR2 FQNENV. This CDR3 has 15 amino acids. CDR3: CASSPKGQGDTEAFF. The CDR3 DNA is TGTGCCAGCAGCCCCAAGGGACAGGGGGACACTGAAGCTTTCTTT. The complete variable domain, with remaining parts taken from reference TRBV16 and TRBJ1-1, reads GEEVAQTPKHLVRGEGQKAKLYCAPIKGHSYVFWYQQVLKNEFKFLISFQNENVFDETGMPKERFSAKCLPNSPCSLEIQATKLEDSAVYFCASSPKGQGDTEAFFGQGTRLTVV.